This entry concerns a single TCR beta chain. Its target is unknown. This record belongs to a study of cytomegalovirus exposure and HLA in healthy donors. Points from the study as a whole: Earlier results showed most TCR beta V segments being productive about 87% or about 30% of the time. A later analysis by the authors found several of the most significant clusters apparently linked to common viral pathogens.

Healthy donors of bone marrow made up the group. The PCR used 60 Vbeta and 13 Jbeta primers. The data were produced by immunoSEQ multiplex PCR, yet TCRdb's version contains in-frame clones alone and is incomplete. The repertoire consists of some 150,000 clones, with about 77% occurring once and the leading ten covering roughly 1.6%. V lost 7 bases and J lost 0, with 16 bases in between. The germline V gene encodes CDR1 MNHEY and CDR2 SMNVEV (reference sequence). The CDR3 runs 17 residues. The clonotype comes from a female donor in good health and CMV-seronegative. The chain employs TRBV27 and TRBJ2-6; D not resolved. Sequencing used PBMCs. CDR3 region: CASTLTPYTSGANVLTF. The CDR3 DNA sequence: TGTGCCAGCACCCTCACCCCTTACACCTCTGGGGCCAACGTCCTGACTTTC.